What follows is one T cell receptor (beta chain) and its context. This record comes from a study of technical replicates of blood from a handful of donors. TCRdb's table, derived via immunoSEQ multiplex PCR, lists solely in-frame clones and lacks some. The sample yields about 62,000 clones, 89% seen once. Trimming took off 0 bases at V and 9 bases at J, with 16 bases between the two ends. Germline CDR1 SGHNT, CDR2 YYREEE (reference sequence). This CDR3 is built from 16 residues. The sequenced material came from PBMCs. The TCR comes from a human donor in good health. Some clones in this sample may be carry-over from other donors' samples. The chain employs TRBV5-4 and TRBJ1-6; TRBD1 is a possible D gene (5 bases). CDR3 sequence reads: CASSLGRGGGTSPLHF. CDR3 DNA sequence: TGTGCCAGCAGCTTGGGTAGGGGCGGGGGTACTTCACCCCTCCACTTT.